Each of the 8 T cell receptor beta chains below was sequenced from the same sample in a study of prognosis after radiotherapy for stage I lung cancer. Multiplex PCR, run in two rounds, amplified TCR beta CDR3 from genomic DNA. Primers targeting each individual TRBV and TRBJ gene were applied in first-round PCR. MiXCR, applied by TCRdb to the multiplex PCR reads, yields one record per CDR3 protein. The data hold 15,000 or so distinct CDR3 sequences, with around 29% observed a single time. Sample: PBMCs, taken before or after stereotactic body radiation therapy (not recorded which). Receptors were obtained from a donor of 50 years or more with non-small cell lung cancer.

The table lists this clonotype with many counts. The rearrangement links TRBV2 to TRBJ1-5; no clear D. Trimming took off 0 bases at V and 2 bases at J, with 14 bases between the two ends. Germline assignment: CDR1 SNHLY and CDR2 FYNNEI. The CDR3 covers 17 residues. Written as DNA, the CDR3 is TGTGCCAGCAGTGAAGCGGGCCTCCCGCGAGGCAATCAGCCCCAGCATTTT. Its protein is CASSEAGLPRGNQPQHF.

This clonotype has ten or more counts. V and J are TRBV6-2 or TRBV6-3 and TRBJ1-5; no firm D call. Germline V lookup: CDR1 MNHEY, CDR2 SVGEGT. V was trimmed by 4 bases and J by 5 bases, leaving 12 bases between them. The CDR3 runs to 14 residues. The CDR3 reads CASSFMSADQPQHF. The CDR3 nucleotides are TGTGCCAGCAGTTTTATGTCCGCAGATCAGCCCCAGCATTTT.

Comment on this clonotype: One junction end does not reproduce the germline sequence, and a read error may be involved. This chain connects TRBV6-5 to TRBJ2-3, with 10 bases matching TRBD2. The germline CDR1 and CDR2 sequences are MNHEY and SVGAGI. The CDR3 spans 17 residues. This chain's CDR3 is CARSYYTTSGSTDTQYF. CDR3 in DNA: TGTGCCAGAAGTTACTACACGACTAGCGGGAGCACAGATACGCAGTATTTT.

The chain carries TRBV6-1 and TRBJ2-2; 10 bases agree with TRBD2. Germline trimming cut 10 bases from V and 6 bases from J; bases unmatched to any gene: 8. The CDR3 consists of 14 residues. Per germline, CDR1 MNHNS and CDR2 SASEGT. CDR3 in amino acids: CAIPVAGGSGELFF. The CDR3 region has the DNA TGTGCCATCCCTGTAGCGGGAGGTTCCGGGGAGCTGTTTTTT.

Notes on this clonotype: This may stem from a read error, because a much larger clone lies one nucleotide away. Lacking the conserved final phenylalanine or tryptophan, this CDR3 likely reflects a read error. The rearrangement uses TRBV29-1 and TRBJ2-5; 7 bases map to TRBD2. From germline, CDR1 is SQVTM and CDR2 ANQGSEA. V shed 3 bases, J shed 4 bases, and the junction held 2 bases outside the gene matches. CDR3 length: 12 residues. CDR3 sequence reads: CSVDQRGETQYI. In nucleotides, the CDR3 is TGCAGCGTTGATCAGCGGGGAGAGACCCAGTACATC.

Notes on this clonotype: This may arise from a read error, as a much more abundant clone is one base away. The CDR3 sequence is CASSQEKGCGRRAGNTEAFF. The CDR3 DNA reads as TGCGCCAGCAGCCAAGAAAAAGGGTGCGGCAGGCGGGCAGGGAACACTGAAGCTTTCTTT. The V call is TRBV4-1, the J call TRBJ1-1; the D is unclear. The length of the CDR3 is 20 residues. Germline-derived CDR1 and CDR2 are MGHRA and YSYEKL. V dropped 0 bases and J dropped 1 base, with 24 bases sitting between them.

This clonotype was counted ten times or more. CDR3 sequence reads: CASIPGTGQETQYF. CDR3 DNA: TGTGCCAGCATTCCCGGGACAGGCCAAGAGACCCAGTACTTC. The chain combines TRBV6-1 with TRBJ2-5, with 8 bases lining up with TRBD1. The trim removed 7 bases at V and 1 base at J, leaving 5 bases unmatched. The CDR3 totals 14 residues. The germline CDR1 and CDR2 sequences are MNHNS and SASEGT.

This clonotype has at least ten counts. The chain joins TRBV6-1 to TRBJ2-1, with D possibly TRBD2 on 6 matching bases. This CDR3 has 16 amino acids. Germline lookup yields CDR1 MNHNS and CDR2 SASEGT. V lost 6 bases to trimming and J lost 2 bases, with 17 bases between them. CDR3 DNA sequence: TGTGCCAGCAGGGGGGGACGGAAGCCCCCCTACAATGAGCAGTTCTTC. It translates to CASRGGRKPPYNEQFF.